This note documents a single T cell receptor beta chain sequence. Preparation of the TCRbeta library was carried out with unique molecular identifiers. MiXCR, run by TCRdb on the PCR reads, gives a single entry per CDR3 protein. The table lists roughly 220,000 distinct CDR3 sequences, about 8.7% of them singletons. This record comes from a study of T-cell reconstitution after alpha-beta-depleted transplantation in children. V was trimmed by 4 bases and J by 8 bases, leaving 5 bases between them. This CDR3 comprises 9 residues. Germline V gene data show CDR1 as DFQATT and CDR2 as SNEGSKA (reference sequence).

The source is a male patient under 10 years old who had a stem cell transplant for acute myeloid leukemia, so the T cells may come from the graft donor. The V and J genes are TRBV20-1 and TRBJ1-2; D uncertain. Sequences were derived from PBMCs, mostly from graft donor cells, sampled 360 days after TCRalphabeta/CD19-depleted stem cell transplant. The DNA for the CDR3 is TGCAGTGCTAAGGGCGGCTACACCTTC. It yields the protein CSAKGGYTF.